The present T cell receptor (beta chain) was sequenced within a study of blood T cell repertoires in COVID-19. Looking at the study overall: Donors in the United States, Italy and Spain gave samples during acute or convalescent COVID-19.

Participants were aged about 18 to 89 years, lived in roughly 25 US areas, and enrolled virtually. Participants had their cohort set by participant-reported clinical history. V trimming: 4 bases; J trimming: 8 bases; junction bases outside the gene matches: 3. This CDR3 is built from 12 residues. Germline loops: CDR1 SGHTA, CDR2 FQGNSA. The authors' processing: Quantification of nucleated cells was approximated via reference gene primer amplification. Assay: immunoSEQ multiplex PCR; the TCRdb copy retains only in-frame clones and omits some. That table gives V, J and clone size, and the DNA gave D and trimming. Of 310,000 or so clones listed, nearly 90% were seen once; the top ten hold about 6%.

The sequenced sample was PBMCs or T cells enriched from blood (not recorded which). This sequence originates from a young woman who had recovered from COVID-19. The V gene is TRBV7-2, the J gene TRBJ1-2; 8 bases fit TRBD1. The CDR3 DNA reads as TGTGCCAGCAGCTCGGACAGGGCCGGCTACACCTTC. It yields the protein CASSSDRAGYTF.